This T cell receptor beta chain was documented in a study of CD8 T cells in ankylosing spondylitis (dated by TCRdb to about 2017). With respect to the entire study: To find TCR variants linked to disease, the study profiled T cell receptor beta repertoires in ankylosing spondylitis patients and healthy donors. The full study cohort comprised around 25 ankylosing spondylitis patients and 85 to 120 healthy donors. Peripheral blood was sampled, and synovial fluid was also collected from ankylosing spondylitis patients. The investigation overall reported the following: Some TCR beta motif variants had previously been reported in synovial fluid and blood of reactive arthritis patients, which suggested common disease-initiation mechanisms. A TCR beta motif of about 8 highly homologous amino acid variants appeared characteristic of blood from ankylosing spondylitis patients. In peripheral blood, the disease-linked clones were found at relatively low frequencies and had a CD8+ phenotype. Significant enrichment of the disease-linked clones was reported in matched synovial fluid samples from ankylosing spondylitis patients.

Worth noting for this clonotype: This clone's antigen is unknown. No base qualities exist here, and no much larger clone lies one base off it.

Sequencing instrument: Illumina HiSeq 2500. TCR beta libraries were prepared by quantitative 5'-RACE with molecular barcodes. As for how the authors treated the data: A new computational method based on a probabilistic model of VDJ rearrangement was used to identify disease-linked TCR variants. TCRdb trimmed public reads at Q25 via fastp, called clones via MiXCR and kept in-frame beta chains. Merged by CDR3 protein, the rows form single entries marked with the most common genes and DNA. In this record, the V and J calls reflect TCRdb's handling and not the investigators' own analysis. Within this sample are about 500,000 distinct CDR3 sequences, with over 4% of them counted one time only. In total, the top ten clones hold under 4.5% of the sample. The germline V gene (reference sequence) specifies SEHNR as CDR1 and FQNEAQ as CDR2. V loses 5 bases, J loses 4 bases, and the germline ends lie 9 bases apart. Spanning cysteine to phenylalanine, the CDR3 consists of 14 amino acids. CDR3 DNA is the only sequence kept; it has 42 bases, read in frame from the first base.

The chain employs TRBV7-9 and TRBJ2-6; confidence is insufficient to name the D gene. Sequenced input: blood, either unsorted or a sorted T cell fraction (not recorded which). This sequence was found in a male donor with ankylosing spondylitis. Here the CDR3 is given as CASSVNDGANVLTF. Here is the DNA: TGTGCCAGCAGCGTAAATGACGGGGCCAACGTCCTGACTTTC.